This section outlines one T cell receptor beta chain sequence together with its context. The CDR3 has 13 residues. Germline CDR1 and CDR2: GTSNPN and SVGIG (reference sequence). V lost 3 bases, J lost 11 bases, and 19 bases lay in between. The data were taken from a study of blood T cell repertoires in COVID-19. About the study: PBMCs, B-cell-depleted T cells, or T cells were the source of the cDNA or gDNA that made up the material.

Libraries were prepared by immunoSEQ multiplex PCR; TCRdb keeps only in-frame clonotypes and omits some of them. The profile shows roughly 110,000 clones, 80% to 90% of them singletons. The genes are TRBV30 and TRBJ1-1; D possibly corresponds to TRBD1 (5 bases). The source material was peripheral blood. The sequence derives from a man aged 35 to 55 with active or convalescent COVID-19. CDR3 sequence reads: CAWSLTARGEAFF. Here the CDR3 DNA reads TGTGCCTGGAGCCTCACGGCCCGGGGGGAGGCTTTCTTT.